This TCR beta chain was captured in a study of T cell responses to AZD1222 COVID-19 vaccine. Study results and caveats: Dominant at 160-218 and 743-854, vaccine-associated CD4 TCRs also spanned spike. Just a handful of AZD1222 recipients were seropositive at baseline.

Profiling relied on immunoSEQ multiplex PCR, and the TCRdb table lists in-frame clones only, not all of them. Among about 120,000 clones listed, 89% were seen once. This clone was observed once. Its specificity is not known. V was trimmed by 7 bases and J by 4 bases, leaving 8 bases between them. CDR3 length: 13 amino acids. The germline V gene encodes CDR1 MGHDK and CDR2 SYGVNS. The chain employs TRBV25-1 and TRBJ1-6; the D gene is possibly TRBD1 (6 bases). The clonotype originates from an adult in good health. The specimen was peripheral blood, collected on day 0 of AZD1222 vaccination. The CDR3 is CASKGQYNSPLHF. The CDR3 coding sequence is TGTGCCAGCAAGGGACAATATAATTCACCCCTCCACTTT.